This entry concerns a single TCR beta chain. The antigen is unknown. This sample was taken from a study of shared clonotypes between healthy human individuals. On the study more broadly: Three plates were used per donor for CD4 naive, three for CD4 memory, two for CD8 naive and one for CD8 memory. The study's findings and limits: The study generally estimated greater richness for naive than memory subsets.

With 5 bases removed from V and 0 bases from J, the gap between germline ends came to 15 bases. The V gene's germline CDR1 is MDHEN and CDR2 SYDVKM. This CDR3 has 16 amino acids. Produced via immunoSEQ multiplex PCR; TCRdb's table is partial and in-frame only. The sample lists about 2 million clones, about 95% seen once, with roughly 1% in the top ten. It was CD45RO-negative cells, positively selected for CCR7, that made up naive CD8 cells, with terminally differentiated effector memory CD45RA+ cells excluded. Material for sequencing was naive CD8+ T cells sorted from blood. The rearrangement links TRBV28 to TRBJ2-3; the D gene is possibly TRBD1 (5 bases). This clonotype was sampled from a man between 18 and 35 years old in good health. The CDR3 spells CASSAQPGYSTDTQYF. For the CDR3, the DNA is TGTGCCAGCAGTGCGCAACCAGGGTATAGCACAGATACGCAGTATTTT.